This TCR beta chain was obtained from a study of blood T cells in healthy people across ages. This clonotype appeared a single time. One end of the junction varies from germline; a read error may be responsible. Primers used in a second PCR of roughly 6 to 11 cycles were a sample-barcoded 5' primer and a J-beta primer mix. Tagging of each cDNA molecule was performed by a template-switch adaptor with 12 random nucleotides. Each CDR3 protein gets one entry after TCRdb re-called the 5' RACE reads with MiXCR. The data contain about 1.4 million distinct CDR3 sequences, roughly 64% of them singletons. Per the germline V gene, CDR1 is SQVTM and CDR2 is ANQGSEA. This CDR3 has 12 amino acids.

The rearrangement links TRBV29-1 to TRBJ2-5; maybe TRBD2 (5 bases). Sequenced: blood. The sequence was collected from a man younger than 35 in good health. CDR3 amino acids: CSVAGIREIQYF. CDR3 in DNA: TGCAGCGTTGCGGGCATTAGGGAGATCCAGTACTTC.